This T cell receptor (beta chain) was sequenced in a study of T cells in Graves' hyperthyroidism and ophthalmopathy. The CDR3 runs 15 residues. Germline assignment: CDR1 LNHNV and CDR2 YYDKDF (reference sequence). Trimming pared 0 bases from V and 3 bases from J, leaving 11 bases between. In the ophthalmopathy cohort, Clinical Activity Score was at least 3, NOSPECS grade at least 4, and duration under 3 months. Using RNA transcripts as the source, TCR beta CDR3 regions were amplified. The TCR CDR3 was amplified in a first-round RT-PCR using the HTBI primer set. TCRdb fed the multiplex PCR reads into MiXCR, producing one record per CDR3 protein. Among hundreds of thousands of distinct CDR3 sequences, about 24% were seen once, and the ten largest hold roughly 12%.

Material: blood. The chain employs TRBV15 and TRBJ2-5; D is unresolved. The clonotype comes from a woman aged 30 to 39 with Graves' ophthalmopathy. This CDR3 is CATSRDRPTKETQYF. The DNA for the CDR3 is TGTGCCACCAGCAGAGATCGTCCCACGAAAGAGACCCAGTACTTC.